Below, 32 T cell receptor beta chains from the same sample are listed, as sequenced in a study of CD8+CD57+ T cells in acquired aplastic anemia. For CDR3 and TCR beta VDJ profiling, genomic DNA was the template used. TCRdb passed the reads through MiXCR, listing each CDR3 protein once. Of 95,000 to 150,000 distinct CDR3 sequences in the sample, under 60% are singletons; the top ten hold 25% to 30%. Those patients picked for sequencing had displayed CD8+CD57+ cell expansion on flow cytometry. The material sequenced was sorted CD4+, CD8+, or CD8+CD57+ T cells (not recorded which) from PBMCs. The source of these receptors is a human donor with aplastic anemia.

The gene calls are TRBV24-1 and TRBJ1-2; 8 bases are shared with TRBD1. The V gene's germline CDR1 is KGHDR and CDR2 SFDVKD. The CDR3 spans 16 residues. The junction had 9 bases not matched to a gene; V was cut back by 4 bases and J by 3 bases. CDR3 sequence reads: CATSDPGQGGDYGYTF. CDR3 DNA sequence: TGTGCCACCAGTGACCCTGGACAGGGAGGAGACTATGGCTACACCTTC.

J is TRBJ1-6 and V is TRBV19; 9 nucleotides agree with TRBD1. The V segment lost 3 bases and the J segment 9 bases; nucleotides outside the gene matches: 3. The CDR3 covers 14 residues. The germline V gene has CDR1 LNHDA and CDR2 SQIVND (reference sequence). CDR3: CASSITGGGSPLHF. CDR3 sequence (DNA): TGTGCCAGTAGTATTACAGGGGGCGGTTCACCCCTCCACTTT.

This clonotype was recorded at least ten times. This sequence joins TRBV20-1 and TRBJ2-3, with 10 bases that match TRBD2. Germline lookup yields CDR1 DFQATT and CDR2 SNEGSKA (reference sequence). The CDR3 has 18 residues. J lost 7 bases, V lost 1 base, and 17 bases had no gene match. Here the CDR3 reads CSARGGRGEREGFHTQYF. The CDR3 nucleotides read TGCAGTGCTAGAGGGGGAAGGGGTGAGCGGGAGGGCTTTCATACGCAGTATTTT.

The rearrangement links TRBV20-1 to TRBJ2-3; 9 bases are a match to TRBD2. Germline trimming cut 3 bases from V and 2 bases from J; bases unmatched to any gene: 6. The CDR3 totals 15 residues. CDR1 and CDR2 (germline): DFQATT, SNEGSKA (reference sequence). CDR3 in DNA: TGCAGTGCTAGGCCGCTAGCGGGGACCACAGATACGCAGTATTTT. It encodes CSARPLAGTTDTQYF.

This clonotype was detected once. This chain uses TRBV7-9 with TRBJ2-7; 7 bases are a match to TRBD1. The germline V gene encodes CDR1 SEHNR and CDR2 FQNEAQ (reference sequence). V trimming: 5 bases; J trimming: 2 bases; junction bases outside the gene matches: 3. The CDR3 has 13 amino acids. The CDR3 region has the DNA TGTGCCAGCAGCAGACAGGGAACCTACGAGCAGTACTTC. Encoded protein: CASSRQGTYEQYF.

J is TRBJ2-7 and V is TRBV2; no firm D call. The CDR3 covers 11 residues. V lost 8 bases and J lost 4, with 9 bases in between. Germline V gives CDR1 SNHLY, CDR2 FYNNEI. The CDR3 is CASGLRYEQYF. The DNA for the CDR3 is TGTGCCAGCGGCCTCAGGTACGAGCAGTACTTC.

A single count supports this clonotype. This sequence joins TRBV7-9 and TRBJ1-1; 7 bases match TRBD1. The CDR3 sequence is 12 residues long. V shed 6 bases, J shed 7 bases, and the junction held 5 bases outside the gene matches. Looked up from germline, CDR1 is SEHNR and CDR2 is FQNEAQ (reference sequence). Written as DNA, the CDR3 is TGTGCCAGCAGTAATTGGGACAGTGAAGCTTTCTTT. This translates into CASSNWDSEAFF.

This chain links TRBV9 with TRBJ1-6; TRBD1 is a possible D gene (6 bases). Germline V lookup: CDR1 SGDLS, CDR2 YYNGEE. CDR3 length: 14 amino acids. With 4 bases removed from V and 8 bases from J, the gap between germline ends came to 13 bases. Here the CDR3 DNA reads TGTGCCAGCAGCATCCGACAGGAGCATTCACCCCTCCACTTT. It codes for CASSIRQEHSPLHF.

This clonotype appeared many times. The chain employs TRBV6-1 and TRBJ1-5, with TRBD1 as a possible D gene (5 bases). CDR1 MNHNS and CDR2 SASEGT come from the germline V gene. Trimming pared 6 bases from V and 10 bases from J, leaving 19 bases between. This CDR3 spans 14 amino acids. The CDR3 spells CASRDSHGGNPQHF. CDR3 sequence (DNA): TGTGCCAGCAGAGACAGCCATGGAGGAAATCCCCAGCATTTT.

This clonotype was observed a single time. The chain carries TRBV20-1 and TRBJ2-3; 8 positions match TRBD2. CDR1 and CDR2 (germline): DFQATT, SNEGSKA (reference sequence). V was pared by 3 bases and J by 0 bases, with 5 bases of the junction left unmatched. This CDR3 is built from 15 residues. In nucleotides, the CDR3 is TGCAGTGCTAGCGCAAGACTAGCGAGCACAGATACGCAGTATTTT. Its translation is CSASARLASTDTQYF.

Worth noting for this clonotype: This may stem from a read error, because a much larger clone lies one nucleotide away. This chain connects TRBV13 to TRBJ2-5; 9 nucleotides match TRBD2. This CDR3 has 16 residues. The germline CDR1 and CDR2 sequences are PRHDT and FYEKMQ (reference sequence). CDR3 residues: CASSLVASGDQETQCF. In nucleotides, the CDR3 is TGTGCCAGCAGCTTGGTTGCTAGCGGGGACCAAGAGACCCAGTGCTTC.

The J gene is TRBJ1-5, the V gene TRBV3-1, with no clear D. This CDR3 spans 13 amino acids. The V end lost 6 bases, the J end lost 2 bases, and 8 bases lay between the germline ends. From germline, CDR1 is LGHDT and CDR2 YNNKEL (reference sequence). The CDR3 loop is CASSWGGNQPQHF. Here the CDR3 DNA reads TGTGCCAGCAGTTGGGGAGGCAATCAGCCCCAGCATTTT.

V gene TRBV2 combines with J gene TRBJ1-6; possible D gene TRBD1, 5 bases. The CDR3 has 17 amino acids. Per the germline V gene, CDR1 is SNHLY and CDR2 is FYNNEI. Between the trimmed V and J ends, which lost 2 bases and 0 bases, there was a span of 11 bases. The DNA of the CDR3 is TGTGCCAGCAGTGAAAGTCAGGGTAGCTCCTATAATTCACCCCTCCACTTT. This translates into CASSESQGSSYNSPLHF.

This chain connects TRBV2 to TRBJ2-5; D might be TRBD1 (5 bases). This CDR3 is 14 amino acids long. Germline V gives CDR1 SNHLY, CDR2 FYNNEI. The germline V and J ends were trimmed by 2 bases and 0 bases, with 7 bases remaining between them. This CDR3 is CASSERQYQETQYF. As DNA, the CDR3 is TGTGCCAGCAGTGAACGACAGTACCAAGAGACCCAGTACTTC.

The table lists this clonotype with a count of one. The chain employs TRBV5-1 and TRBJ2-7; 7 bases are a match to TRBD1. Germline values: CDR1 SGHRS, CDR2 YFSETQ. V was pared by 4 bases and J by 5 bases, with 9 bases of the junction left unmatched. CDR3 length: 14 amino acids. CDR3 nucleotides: TGCGCCAGCAGCCCACAACAGGGGTTCAACGAGCAGTACTTC. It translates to CASSPQQGFNEQYF.

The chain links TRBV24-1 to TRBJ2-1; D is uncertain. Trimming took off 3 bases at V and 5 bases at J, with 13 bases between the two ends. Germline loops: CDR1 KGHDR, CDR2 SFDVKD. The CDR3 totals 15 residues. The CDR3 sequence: CATSDSRSTDNEQFF. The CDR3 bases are TGTGCCACCAGTGATAGCCGCAGCACCGACAATGAGCAGTTCTTC.

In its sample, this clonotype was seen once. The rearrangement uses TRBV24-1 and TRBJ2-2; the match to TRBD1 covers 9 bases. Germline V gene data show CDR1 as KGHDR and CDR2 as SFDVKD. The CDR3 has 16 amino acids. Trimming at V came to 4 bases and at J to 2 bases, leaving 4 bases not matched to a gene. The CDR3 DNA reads TGTGCCACCAGTGACCCGACAGGGGGTAACACCGGGGAGCTGTTTTTT. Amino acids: CATSDPTGGNTGELFF.

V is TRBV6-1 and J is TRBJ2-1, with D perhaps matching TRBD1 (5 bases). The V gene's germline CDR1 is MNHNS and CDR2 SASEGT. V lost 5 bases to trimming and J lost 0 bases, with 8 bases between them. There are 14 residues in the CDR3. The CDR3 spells CASSPDSSYNEQFF. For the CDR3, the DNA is TGTGCCAGCAGTCCTGACAGCTCCTACAATGAGCAGTTCTTC.

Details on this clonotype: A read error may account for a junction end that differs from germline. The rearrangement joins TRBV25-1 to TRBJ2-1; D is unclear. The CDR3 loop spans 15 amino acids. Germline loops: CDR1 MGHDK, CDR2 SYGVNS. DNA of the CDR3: TGTGCCAGCAGTCGGCGCATAGAACCCTACGATGAGCAGTTCTTC. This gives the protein CASSRRIEPYDEQFF. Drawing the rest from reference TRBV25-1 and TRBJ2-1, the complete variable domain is EADIYQTPRYLVIGTGKKITLECSQTMGHDKMYWYQQDPGMELHLIHYSYGVNSTEKGDLSSESTVSRIRTEHFPLTLESARPSHTSQYLCASSRRIEPYDEQFFGPGTRLTVL.

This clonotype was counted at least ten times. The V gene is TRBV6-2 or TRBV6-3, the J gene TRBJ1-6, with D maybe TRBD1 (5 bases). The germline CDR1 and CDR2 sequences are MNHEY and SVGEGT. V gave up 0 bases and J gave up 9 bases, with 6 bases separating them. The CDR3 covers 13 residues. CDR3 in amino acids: CASSYSTGSPLHF. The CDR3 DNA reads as TGTGCCAGCAGTTACTCAACAGGTTCACCCCTCCACTTT.

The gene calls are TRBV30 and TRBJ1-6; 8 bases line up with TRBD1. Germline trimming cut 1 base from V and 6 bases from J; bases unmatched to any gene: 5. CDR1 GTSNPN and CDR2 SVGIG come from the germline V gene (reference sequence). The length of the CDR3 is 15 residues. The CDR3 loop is CAWSAGTGVNSPLHF. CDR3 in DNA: TGTGCCTGGAGTGCTGGGACAGGTGTTAATTCACCCCTCCACTTT.

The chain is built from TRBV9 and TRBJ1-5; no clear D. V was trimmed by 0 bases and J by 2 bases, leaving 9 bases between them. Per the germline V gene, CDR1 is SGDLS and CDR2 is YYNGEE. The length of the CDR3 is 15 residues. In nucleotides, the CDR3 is TGTGCCAGCAGCGTAGGAGTGGCAGGCAATCAGCCCCAGCATTTT. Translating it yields CASSVGVAGNQPQHF. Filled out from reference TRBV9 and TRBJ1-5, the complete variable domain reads DSGVTQTPKHLITATGQRVTLRCSPRSGDLSVYWYQQSLDQGLQFLIQYYNGEERAKGNILERFSAQQFPDLHSELNLSSLELGDSALYFCASSVGVAGNQPQHFGDGTRLSIL.

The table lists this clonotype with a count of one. CDR3 sequence reads: CATSIGTSGNNEQFF. The DNA of the CDR3 is TGTGCCACCAGCATTGGGACTAGCGGCAACAATGAGCAGTTCTTC. The J gene is TRBJ2-1, the V gene TRBV15, with 11 bases aligning to TRBD2. This CDR3 contains 15 residues. With V trimmed by 4 bases and J by 5 bases, 4 bases remained unmatched. Germline V gene lookup returns CDR1 LNHNV and CDR2 YYDKDF (reference sequence).

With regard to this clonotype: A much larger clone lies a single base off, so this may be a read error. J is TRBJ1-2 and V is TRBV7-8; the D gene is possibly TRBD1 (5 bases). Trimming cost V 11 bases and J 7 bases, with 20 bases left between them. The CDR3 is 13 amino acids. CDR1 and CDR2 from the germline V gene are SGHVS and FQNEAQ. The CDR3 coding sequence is TGTGCCGGTCATCTCGGGGGGGATCGTGGCTACACCTTC. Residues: CAGHLGGDRGYTF.

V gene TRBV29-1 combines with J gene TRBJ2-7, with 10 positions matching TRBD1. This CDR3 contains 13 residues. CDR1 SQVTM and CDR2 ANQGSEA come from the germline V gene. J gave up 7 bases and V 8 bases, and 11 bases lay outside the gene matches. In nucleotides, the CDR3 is TGCAGCTTAAGACAGGGGGCTCCAGATGAGCAGTACTTC. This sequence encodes CSLRQGAPDEQYF.

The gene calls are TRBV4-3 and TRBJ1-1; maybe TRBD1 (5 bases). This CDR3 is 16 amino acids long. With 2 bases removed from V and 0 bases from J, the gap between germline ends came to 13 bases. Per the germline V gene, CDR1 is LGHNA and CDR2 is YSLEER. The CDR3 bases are TGCGCCAGCAGCCAATTGCTCACAGGAATGAACACTGAAGCTTTCTTT. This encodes CASSQLLTGMNTEAFF.

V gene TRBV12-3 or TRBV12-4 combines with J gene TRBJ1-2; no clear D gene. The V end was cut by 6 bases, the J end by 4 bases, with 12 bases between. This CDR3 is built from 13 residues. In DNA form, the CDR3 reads TGTGCCAGCAGCCCACTTTCGGGCTATGGCTACACCTTC. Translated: CASSPLSGYGYTF.

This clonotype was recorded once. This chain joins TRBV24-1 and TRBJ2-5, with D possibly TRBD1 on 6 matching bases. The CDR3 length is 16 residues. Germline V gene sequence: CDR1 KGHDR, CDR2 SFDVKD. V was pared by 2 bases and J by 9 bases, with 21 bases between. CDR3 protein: CATSDSGRAPEGAQYF. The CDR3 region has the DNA TGTGCCACCAGTGATTCCGGTAGGGCGCCTGAGGGGGCCCAGTACTTC.

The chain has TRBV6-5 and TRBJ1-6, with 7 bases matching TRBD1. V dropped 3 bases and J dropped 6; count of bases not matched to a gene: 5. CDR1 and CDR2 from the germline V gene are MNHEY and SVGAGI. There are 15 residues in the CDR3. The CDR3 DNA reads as TGTGCCAGCAGTTATCGGACAGGCGGTAATTCACCCCTCCACTTT. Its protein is CASSYRTGGNSPLHF.

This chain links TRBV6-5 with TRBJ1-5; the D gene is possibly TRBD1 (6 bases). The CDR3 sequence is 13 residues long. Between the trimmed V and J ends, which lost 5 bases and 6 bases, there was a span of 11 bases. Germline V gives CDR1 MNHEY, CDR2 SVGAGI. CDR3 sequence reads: CASSLEGGQPQHF. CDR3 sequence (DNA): TGTGCCAGCAGTCTCGAGGGGGGTCAGCCCCAGCATTTT.

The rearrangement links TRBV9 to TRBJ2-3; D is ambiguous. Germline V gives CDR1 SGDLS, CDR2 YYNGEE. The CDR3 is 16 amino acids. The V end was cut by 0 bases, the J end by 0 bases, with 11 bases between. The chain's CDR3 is CASSVVGVGSTDTQYF. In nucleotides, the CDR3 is TGTGCCAGCAGCGTAGTTGGGGTTGGGAGCACAGATACGCAGTATTTT.

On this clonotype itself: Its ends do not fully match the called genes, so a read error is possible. CDR3 sequence: CAGTSGRRYQPQHF. CDR3 nucleotide sequence: TGCGCCGGCACCTCGGGTCGGAGGTATCAGCCCCAGCACTTT. This sequence joins TRBV10-2 and TRBJ1-5; no firm D call. Germline assignment: CDR1 WSHSY and CDR2 SAAADI. The CDR3 is 14 amino acids.